The sequence of this T cell receptor (beta chain) was determined in a study of graft-versus-host responses after intestinal transplantation. On this clone: What it binds is not known.

The protocol was immunoSEQ multiplex PCR, while the TCRdb copy is restricted to in-frame clones and leaves out a portion. Here the sample spans tens of thousands of clones, around 90% being singletons. Germline CDR1 SEHNR, CDR2 FQNEAQ (reference sequence). V lost 5 bases to trimming and J lost 5 bases; unmatched junction nucleotides: 9. This CDR3 comprises 16 residues. The specimen was unstimulated CD4+ T cells sorted from spleen or lymph node cells, collected before intestinal transplant. This receptor was taken from a human donor who received an intestinal transplant. The chain combines TRBV7-9 with TRBJ2-5; TRBD2 matches at 12 bases. The chain's CDR3 is CASSPGTSGFGETQYF. CDR3 coding DNA: TGTGCCAGCAGCCCCGGGACTAGCGGGTTCGGGGAGACCCAGTACTTC. The full variable domain, rest sourced from reference TRBV7-9 and TRBJ2-5, is DTGVSQNPRHKITKRGQNVTFRCDPISEHNRLYWYRQTLGQGPEFLTYFQNEAQLEKSRLLSDRFSAERPKGSFSTLEIQRTEQGDSAMYLCASSPGTSGFGETQYFGPGTRLLVL.